Each of the 15 T cell receptor beta chains below was sequenced from the same sample in a study of T cell responses to AZD1222 COVID-19 vaccine (dated by TCRdb to 2020 to 2023). Library creation used the immunoSEQ multiplex PCR assay. The immuneACCESS repertoire file appears here via TCRdb, limited to in-frame rearrangements. These files lack a portion of the clones; in checked studies, under half of the deficit traces to unresolved V genes, and the cause of the others is not known. In all, the sample holds roughly 150,000 clones, and 90% of those were seen once. The ten top clones hold 1.5% of the sample. Read against the paper, the sample's time point label means: about 28 days (+/-7) after the second vaccine dose. The starting material was peripheral blood, obtained 28 days after the second AZD1222 dose. The receptor source for this set is an adult who received the AZD1222 COVID-19 vaccine.

This rearrangement joins TRBV5-1 to TRBJ2-3; TRBD2 matches at 11 bases. Germline V gives CDR1 SGHRS, CDR2 YFSETQ. This CDR3 comprises 20 residues. Trimming at V came to 1 base and at J to 0 bases, leaving 13 bases not matched to a gene. The CDR3 DNA is TGCGCCAGCAGCTTGACCTCCCCCCGAGGACTAGCGGGCAGCACAGATACGCAGTATTTT. This gives the protein CASSLTSPRGLAGSTDTQYF.

This chain joins TRBV19 and TRBJ2-3; possibly TRBD1 or TRBD2 for D (5 bases each). V lost 10 bases to trimming and J lost 4 bases, with 21 bases between them. The CDR3 has 15 amino acids. Germline CDR1 reads LNHDA; CDR2 reads SQIVND (reference sequence). DNA of the CDR3: TGTGCCACCAGGGACCACTCGGCTGTGTCAGATACGCAGTATTTT. Protein sequence: CATRDHSAVSDTQYF.

On this clone: Distinct nucleotide sequences in the sample also encode this CDR3. The chain has TRBV7-9 and TRBJ2-5; possibly TRBD2 for D (6 bases). V shed 5 bases and J shed 5 bases, with 6 bases lying between them. The CDR3 consists of 11 residues. Germline V gene sequence: CDR1 SEHNR, CDR2 FQNEAQ (reference sequence). The CDR3 region has the DNA TGTGCCAGCAGCGCGGGGGAGACCCAGTACTTC. Translated, it gives CASSAGETQYF.

The rearrangement uses TRBV7-9 and TRBJ2-1; 7 bases map to TRBD2. Germline CDR1 is SEHNR and CDR2 is FQNEAQ (reference sequence). V shed 6 bases, J shed 9 bases, and the junction held 8 bases outside the gene matches. The CDR3 is 13 residues long. CDR3 protein: CASSPWGEGEQFF. CDR3 sequence (DNA): TGTGCCAGCAGTCCCTGGGGGGAGGGTGAGCAGTTCTTC. The full variable domain, rest sourced from reference TRBV7-9 and TRBJ2-1, is DTGVSQNPRHKITKRGQNVTFRCDPISEHNRLYWYRQTLGQGPEFLTYFQNEAQLEKSRLLSDRFSAERPKGSFSTLEIQRTEQGDSAMYLCASSPWGEGEQFFGPGTRLTVL.

The chain is built from TRBV25-1 and TRBJ1-2; 9 bases align to TRBD1. With V trimmed by 4 bases and J by 7 bases, 10 bases remained unmatched. The CDR3 spans 15 residues. The germline gives CDR1 MGHDK, CDR2 SYGVNS. The CDR3 sequence is CASSAAGTGKGGYTF. Written as DNA, the CDR3 is TGTGCCAGCAGTGCGGCCGGGACAGGGAAGGGTGGCTACACCTTC.

V is TRBV30 and J is TRBJ1-1; D ambiguous. The CDR3 is 16 residues long. CDR1 and CDR2 (germline): GTSNPN, SVGIG (reference sequence). V dropped 4 bases and J dropped 0 bases, with 18 bases sitting between them. As DNA, the CDR3 is TGTGCCTGGAACCCGGGCCTAGCCGGTATGAACACTGAAGCTTTCTTT. Translating gives CAWNPGLAGMNTEAFF.

CDR3 residues: CSVEGAPEGYNEQFF. In DNA form, the CDR3 reads TGCAGCGTTGAAGGGGCCCCCGAGGGGTACAATGAGCAGTTCTTC. The chain uses TRBV29-1 and TRBJ2-1, with D possibly being TRBD1 or TRBD2 (5 bases each). From germline, CDR1 is SQVTM and CDR2 ANQGSEA. The V gene lost 1 base and the J gene lost 4 bases, with 14 bases spanning the gap. The CDR3 consists of 15 residues.

The rearrangement uses TRBV6-5 and TRBJ1-5; TRBD1 matches at 7 bases. This CDR3 has 14 residues. Germline V gene data show CDR1 as MNHEY and CDR2 as SVGAGI. V was pared by 6 bases and J by 3 bases, with 5 bases of the junction left unmatched. CDR3 protein: CASRPDRANQPQHF. CDR3 bases: TGTGCCAGCAGGCCTGACAGGGCCAATCAGCCCCAGCATTTT.

The chain uses TRBV19 and TRBJ2-2, with 7 positions matching TRBD1. Trimming removed 9 bases from V and 4 bases from J; junction bases left unmatched: 8. From germline, CDR1 is LNHDA and CDR2 SQIVND (reference sequence). The CDR3 spans 14 residues. The CDR3 loop reads CARQDRAGTGELFF. CDR3 coding DNA: TGTGCCAGGCAAGACAGGGCGGGCACCGGGGAGCTGTTTTTT.

This clone was counted a single time. The chain is built from TRBV7-9 and TRBJ2-2; 7 nucleotides match TRBD2. Trimming removed 7 bases from V and 1 base from J; junction bases left unmatched: 3. This CDR3 has 14 residues. From germline, CDR1 is SEHNR and CDR2 FQNEAQ (reference sequence). DNA for the CDR3: TGTGCCAGCAATACGGGAGGGAACACCGGGGAGCTGTTTTTT. Amino acids: CASNTGGNTGELFF. The full variable domain, rest sourced from reference TRBV7-9 and TRBJ2-2, is DTGVSQNPRHKITKRGQNVTFRCDPISEHNRLYWYRQTLGQGPEFLTYFQNEAQLEKSRLLSDRFSAERPKGSFSTLEIQRTEQGDSAMYLCASNTGGNTGELFFGEGSRLTVL.

The chain joins TRBV6-1 to TRBJ2-7, with TRBD2 identical over 10 bases. The CDR3 runs to 16 residues. V lost 0 bases to trimming and J lost 6 bases; unmatched junction nucleotides: 8. CDR1 and CDR2 (germline): MNHNS, SASEGT. CDR3 in DNA: TGTGCCAGCAGTGAAGCGGAGCGGGGGGGAACCCTCGAGCAGTACTTC. This sequence encodes CASSEAERGGTLEQYF.

The CDR3 sequence is CASSTHSGANVLTF. DNA of the CDR3: TGTGCCAGCAGCACTCACTCTGGGGCCAACGTCCTGACTTTC. The chain is built from TRBV3-1 (or the pseudogene TRBV3-2) and TRBJ2-6; D is unclear. This CDR3 is built from 14 residues. V lost 5 bases and J lost 0, with 5 bases in between. Germline V gives CDR1 LGHDT, CDR2 YNNKEL (reference sequence).

The chain has TRBV7-2 and TRBJ1-5; D is unclear. Germline assignment: CDR1 SGHTA and CDR2 FQGNSA. The length of the CDR3 is 17 residues. Trimming stripped 1 base from V and 3 bases from J, with 16 bases between. CDR3 amino acids: CASSLGSSFLNNQPQHF. CDR3 DNA: TGTGCCAGCAGCTTAGGGTCCTCCTTTTTGAACAATCAGCCCCAGCATTTT.

The chain combines TRBV6-5 with TRBJ2-5; TRBD1 might be the D (5 bases). The CDR3 contains 15 residues. Germline V gene sequence: CDR1 MNHEY, CDR2 SVGAGI. The ends were cut back, 0 bases at V and 5 bases at J, with 13 bases in the middle. Here the CDR3 reads CASSYSWLGRETQYF. CDR3 coding DNA: TGTGCCAGCAGTTACTCATGGCTGGGGCGGGAGACCCAGTACTTC.

The rearrangement links TRBV10-2 to TRBJ2-7, with 11 bases that match TRBD2. V shed 6 bases and J 3 bases; nucleotides not matched to a gene: 7. CDR1 and CDR2 from the germline V gene are WSHSY and SAAADI. The CDR3 extends over 15 amino acids. The DNA of the CDR3 is TGCGCCAGCAGGGATAGCGGGAGGGCCCTCTACGAGCAGTACTTC. It codes for CASRDSGRALYEQYF.